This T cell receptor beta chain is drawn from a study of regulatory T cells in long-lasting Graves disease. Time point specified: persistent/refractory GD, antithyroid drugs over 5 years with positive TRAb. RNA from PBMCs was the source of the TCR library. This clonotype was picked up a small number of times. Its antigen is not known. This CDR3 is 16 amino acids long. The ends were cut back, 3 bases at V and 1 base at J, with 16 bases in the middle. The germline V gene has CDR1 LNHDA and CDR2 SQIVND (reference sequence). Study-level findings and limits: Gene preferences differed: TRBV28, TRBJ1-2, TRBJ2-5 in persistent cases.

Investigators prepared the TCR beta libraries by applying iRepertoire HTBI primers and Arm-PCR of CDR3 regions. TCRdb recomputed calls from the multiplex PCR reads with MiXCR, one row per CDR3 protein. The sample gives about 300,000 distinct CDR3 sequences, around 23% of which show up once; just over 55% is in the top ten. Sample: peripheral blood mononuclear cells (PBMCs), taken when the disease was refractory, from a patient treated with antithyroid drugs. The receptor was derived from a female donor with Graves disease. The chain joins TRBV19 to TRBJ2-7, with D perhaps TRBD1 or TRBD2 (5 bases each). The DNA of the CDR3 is TGTGCCAGTAGTATCCGGGCCGGGGCGAGGTCCTACGAGCAGTACTTC. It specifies CASSIRAGARSYEQYF. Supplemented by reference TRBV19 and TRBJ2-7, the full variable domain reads DGGITQSPKYLFRKEGQNVTLSCEQNLNHDAMYWYRQDPGQGLRLIYYSQIVNDFQKGDIAEGYSVSREKKESFPLTVTSAQKNPTAFYLCASSIRAGARSYEQYFGPGTRLTVT.